The table lists the clone carrying this T cell receptor (beta chain) with many counts. Arm-PCR of CDR3 regions and iRepertoire HTBI primers were the basis on which TCR beta libraries were built. Using its own MiXCR run on the multiplex PCR reads, TCRdb lists one record per CDR3 protein. The table has 400,000 to 500,000 distinct CDR3 sequences, 15% to 20% seen once; the top ten hold around a quarter. This entry comes from a study of regulatory T cells in long-lasting Graves disease. Stated time point: newly diagnosed GD, antithyroid drugs for less than 3 months. From PBMCs, RNA was extracted and then used to make the TCR library. The data were also submitted as part of a second study, on T cells in Graves' hyperthyroidism and ophthalmopathy.

This receptor was obtained from a woman between 18 and 30 years old with Graves disease. The sequencing here drew on peripheral blood mononuclear cells (PBMCs), taken at new diagnosis, from a patient treated with antithyroid drugs.

CDR3 residues: CSARDPGTSGADEQFF. DNA of the CDR3: TGCAGTGCTAGAGATCCCGGGACTAGCGGAGCAGATGAGCAGTTCTTC. The J gene is TRBJ2-1, the V gene TRBV20-1; 11 bases map to TRBD2. The germline CDR1 and CDR2 sequences are DFQATT and SNEGSKA (reference sequence). Trimming removed 0 bases from V and 8 bases from J; junction bases left unmatched: 9. The CDR3 sequence is 16 residues long.